This T cell receptor (beta chain) stems from a study of blood T cell repertoires in COVID-19. About the study: There were acute and convalescent COVID-19 samples, and they came from the United States, Italy and Spain. PBMCs, B-cell-depleted T cells, or T cells were the source of the cDNA or gDNA that made up the material.

Unmatched junction bases numbered 6, after V lost 1 base and J lost 4 bases. CDR1 is SGDLS and CDR2 is YYNGEE in the germline V gene. The CDR3 covers 16 residues. Under the authors' procedure: Quantification of nucleated cells was approximated via reference gene primer amplification. Sequencing used immunoSEQ multiplex PCR; TCRdb keeps in-frame clones, though not all of them. V and J calls and clone size are as listed in that table; D and trimming were resolved from the DNA. The table lists about 140,000 clones, 70% to 80% of them singletons. The sample comprised peripheral blood. The origin of this receptor is a woman aged 50 to 60 with active or convalescent COVID-19. This chain connects TRBV9 to TRBJ2-2, with 8 bases lining up with TRBD1. For the CDR3, the DNA is TGTGCCAGCAGCGTACAGGGGGCGCGGGCCACCGGGGAGCTGTTTTTT. Residues: CASSVQGARATGELFF.